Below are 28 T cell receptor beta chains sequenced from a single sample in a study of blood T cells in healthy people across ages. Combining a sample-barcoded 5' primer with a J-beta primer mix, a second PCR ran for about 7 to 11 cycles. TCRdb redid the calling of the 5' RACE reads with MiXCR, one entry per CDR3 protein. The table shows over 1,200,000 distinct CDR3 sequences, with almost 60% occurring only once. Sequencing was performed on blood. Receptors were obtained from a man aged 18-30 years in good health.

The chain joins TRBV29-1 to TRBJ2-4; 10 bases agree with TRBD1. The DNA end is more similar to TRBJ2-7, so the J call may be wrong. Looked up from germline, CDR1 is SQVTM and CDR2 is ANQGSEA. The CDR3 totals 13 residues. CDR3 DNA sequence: TGCAGCGTCGAACCGGGACAGGGGAGCGAGCAGTACTTC. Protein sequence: CSVEPGQGSEQYF.

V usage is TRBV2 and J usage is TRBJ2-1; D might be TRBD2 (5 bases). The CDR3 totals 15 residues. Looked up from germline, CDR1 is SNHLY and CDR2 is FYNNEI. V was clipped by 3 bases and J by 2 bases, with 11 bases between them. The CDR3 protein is CASSDAGSTYNEQFF. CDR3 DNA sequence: TGTGCCAGCAGTGATGCGGGTTCGACCTACAATGAGCAGTTCTTC.

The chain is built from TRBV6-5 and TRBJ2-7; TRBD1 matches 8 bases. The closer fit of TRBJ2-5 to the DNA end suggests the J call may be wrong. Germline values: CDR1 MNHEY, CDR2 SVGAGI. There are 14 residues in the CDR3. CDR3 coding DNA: TGTGCCAGCAGAAACTCAGGGGGCGCAGAGACCCAGTACTTC. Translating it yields CASRNSGGAETQYF.

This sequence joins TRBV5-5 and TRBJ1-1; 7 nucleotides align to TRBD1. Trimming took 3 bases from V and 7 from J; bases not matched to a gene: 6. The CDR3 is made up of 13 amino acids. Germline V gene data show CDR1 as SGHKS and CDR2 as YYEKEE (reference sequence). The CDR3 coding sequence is TGTGCCAGCAGCTCAGGGGGGGGTTTTGAAGCTTTCTTT. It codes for CASSSGGGFEAFF.

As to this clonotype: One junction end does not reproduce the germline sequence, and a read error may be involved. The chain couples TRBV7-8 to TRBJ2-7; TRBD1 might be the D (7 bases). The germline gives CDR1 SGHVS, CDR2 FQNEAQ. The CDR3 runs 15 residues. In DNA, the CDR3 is TGTGCTAGCAGCAGAGACAGGGAGGTCTCCTACGAGCAGTACTTC. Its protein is CASSRDREVSYEQYF.

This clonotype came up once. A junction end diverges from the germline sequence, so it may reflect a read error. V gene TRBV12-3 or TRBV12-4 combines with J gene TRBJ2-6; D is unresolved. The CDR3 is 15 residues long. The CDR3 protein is CAGSFIQSGANVLTF. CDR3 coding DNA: TGTGCCGGCAGTTTCATTCAGTCTGGGGCCAACGTCCTGACTTTC.

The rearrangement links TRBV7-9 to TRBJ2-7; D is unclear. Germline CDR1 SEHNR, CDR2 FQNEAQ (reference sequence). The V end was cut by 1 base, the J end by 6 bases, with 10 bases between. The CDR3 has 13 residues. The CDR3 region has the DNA TGTGCCAGCAGCTTAGATTGGCCAGGCGAGCAGTACTTC. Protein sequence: CASSLDWPGEQYF.

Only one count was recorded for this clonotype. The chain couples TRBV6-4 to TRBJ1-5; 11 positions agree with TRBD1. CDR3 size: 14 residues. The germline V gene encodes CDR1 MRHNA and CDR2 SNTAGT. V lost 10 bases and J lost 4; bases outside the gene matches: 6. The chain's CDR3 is CAIWTGGRNQPQHF. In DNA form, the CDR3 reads TGTGCCATTTGGACAGGGGGCCGTAATCAGCCCCAGCATTTT.

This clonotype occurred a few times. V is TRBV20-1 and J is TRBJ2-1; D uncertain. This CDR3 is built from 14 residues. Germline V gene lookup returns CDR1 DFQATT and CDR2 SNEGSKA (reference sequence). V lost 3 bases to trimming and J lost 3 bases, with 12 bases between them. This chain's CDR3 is CSARWLTDYNEQFF. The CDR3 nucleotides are TGCAGTGCTAGGTGGCTAACCGACTACAATGAGCAGTTCTTC.

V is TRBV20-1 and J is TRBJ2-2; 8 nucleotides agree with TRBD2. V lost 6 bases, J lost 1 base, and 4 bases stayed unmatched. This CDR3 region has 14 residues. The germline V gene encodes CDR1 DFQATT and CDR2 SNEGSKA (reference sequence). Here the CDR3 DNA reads TGCAGTGCGCAGCGGGAGTGGAACACCGGGGAGCTGTTTTTT. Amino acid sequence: CSAQREWNTGELFF.

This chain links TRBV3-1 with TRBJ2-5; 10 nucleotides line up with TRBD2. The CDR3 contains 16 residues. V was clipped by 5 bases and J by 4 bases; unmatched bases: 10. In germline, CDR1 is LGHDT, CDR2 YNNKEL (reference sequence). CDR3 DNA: TGTGCCAGCAGCAAGATTATCGAGCGGGGGGGAGAGACCCAGTACTTC. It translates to CASSKIIERGGETQYF.

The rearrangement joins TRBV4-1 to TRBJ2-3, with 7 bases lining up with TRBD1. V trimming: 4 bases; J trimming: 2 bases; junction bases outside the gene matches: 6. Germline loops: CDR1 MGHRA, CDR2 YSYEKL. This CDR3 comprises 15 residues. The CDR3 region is CASSLPTGNTDTQYF. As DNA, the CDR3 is TGCGCCAGCAGCCTACCGACAGGGAACACAGATACGCAGTATTTT.

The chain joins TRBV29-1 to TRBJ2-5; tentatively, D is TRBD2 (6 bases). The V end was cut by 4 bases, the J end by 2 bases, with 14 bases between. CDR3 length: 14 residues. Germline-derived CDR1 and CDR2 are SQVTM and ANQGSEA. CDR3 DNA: TGCAGCGTTGTCGAGGGAGGAAGGCAAGAGACCCAGTACTTC. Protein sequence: CSVVEGGRQETQYF.

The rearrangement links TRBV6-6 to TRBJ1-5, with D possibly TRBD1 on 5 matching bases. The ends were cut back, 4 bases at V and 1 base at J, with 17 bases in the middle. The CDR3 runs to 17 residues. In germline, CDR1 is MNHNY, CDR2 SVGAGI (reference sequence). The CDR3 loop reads CASSFYTGLRSNQPQHF. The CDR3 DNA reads TGTGCCAGCAGTTTTTATACAGGACTTAGGAGCAATCAGCCCCAGCATTTT.

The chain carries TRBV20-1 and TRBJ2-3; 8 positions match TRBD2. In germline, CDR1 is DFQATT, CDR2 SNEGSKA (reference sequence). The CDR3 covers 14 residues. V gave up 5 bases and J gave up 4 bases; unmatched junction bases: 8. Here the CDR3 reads CSAPGTRSADTQYF. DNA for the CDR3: TGCAGTGCTCCCGGGACTAGGAGCGCAGATACGCAGTATTTT.

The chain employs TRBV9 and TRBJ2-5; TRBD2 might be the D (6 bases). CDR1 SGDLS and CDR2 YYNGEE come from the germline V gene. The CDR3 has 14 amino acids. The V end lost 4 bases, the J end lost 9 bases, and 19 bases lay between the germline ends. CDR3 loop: CASSLNRDGGSQYF. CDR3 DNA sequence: TGTGCCAGCAGCCTCAATAGGGACGGAGGGTCCCAGTACTTC.

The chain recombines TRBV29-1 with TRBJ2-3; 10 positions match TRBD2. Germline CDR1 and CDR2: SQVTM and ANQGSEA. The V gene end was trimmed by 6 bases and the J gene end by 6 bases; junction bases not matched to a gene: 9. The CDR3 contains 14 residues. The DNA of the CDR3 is TGCAGCGTCGATACTAGCGGGGTGTCTGATACGCAGTATTTT. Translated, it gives CSVDTSGVSDTQYF.

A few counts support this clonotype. The chain's CDR3 is CASSQSLYLRGEQYF. For the CDR3, the DNA is TGTGCCAGCAGCCAAAGCCTATACCTTAGGGGCGAGCAGTACTTC. This chain connects TRBV4-2 to TRBJ2-4, with a weak D call TRBD1 (5 bases). The J call may be faulty, since TRBJ2-7 better matches the DNA end. Per germline, CDR1 LGHNA and CDR2 YNFKEQ. The CDR3 extends over 15 amino acids.

CDR3 sequence (DNA): TGTGCCAGCAGCTCGACACCCAACTCTGGGTACACTGAAGCTTTCTTT. Translated, it gives CASSSTPNSGYTEAFF. The chain recombines TRBV5-6 with TRBJ1-1; D not certain. The CDR3 is 16 amino acids. The V end lost 3 bases, the J end lost 3 bases, and 18 bases lay between the germline ends. Germline V gene sequence: CDR1 SGHDT, CDR2 YYEEEE.

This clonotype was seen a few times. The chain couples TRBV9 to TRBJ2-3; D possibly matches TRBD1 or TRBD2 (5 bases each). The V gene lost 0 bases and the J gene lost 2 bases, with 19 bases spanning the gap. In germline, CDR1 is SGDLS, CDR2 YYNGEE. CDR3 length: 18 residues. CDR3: CASSVVEGYRPSTDTQYF. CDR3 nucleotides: TGTGCCAGCAGCGTAGTTGAGGGGTACCGACCCTCCACAGATACGCAGTATTTT. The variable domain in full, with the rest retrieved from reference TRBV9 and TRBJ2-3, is DSGVTQTPKHLITATGQRVTLRCSPRSGDLSVYWYQQSLDQGLQFLIQYYNGEERAKGNILERFSAQQFPDLHSELNLSSLELGDSALYFCASSVVEGYRPSTDTQYFGPGTRLTVL.

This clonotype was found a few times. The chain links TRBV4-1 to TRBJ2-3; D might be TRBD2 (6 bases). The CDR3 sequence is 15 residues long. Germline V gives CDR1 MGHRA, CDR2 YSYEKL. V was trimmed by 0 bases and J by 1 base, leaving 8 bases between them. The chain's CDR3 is CASSQDAGRTDTQYF. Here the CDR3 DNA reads TGCGCCAGCAGCCAAGACGCGGGGCGCACAGATACGCAGTATTTT.

The CDR3 DNA reads as TGTGCCAGCAGTTCAGGGTCCGGAAGCGGCTACACCTTC. It specifies CASSSGSGSGYTF. The chain has TRBV12-3 or TRBV12-4 and TRBJ1-2; possibly TRBD1 for D (5 bases). V gave up 4 bases and J gave up 8 bases, with 14 bases separating them. CDR3 size: 13 residues.

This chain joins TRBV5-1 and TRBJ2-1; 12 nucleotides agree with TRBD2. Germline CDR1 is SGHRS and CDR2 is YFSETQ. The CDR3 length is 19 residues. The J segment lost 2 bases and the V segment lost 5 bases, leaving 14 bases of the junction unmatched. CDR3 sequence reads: CASSLGLAGWNSPYNEQFF. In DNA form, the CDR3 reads TGCGCCAGCAGTCTTGGACTAGCGGGATGGAATTCACCCTACAATGAGCAGTTCTTC.

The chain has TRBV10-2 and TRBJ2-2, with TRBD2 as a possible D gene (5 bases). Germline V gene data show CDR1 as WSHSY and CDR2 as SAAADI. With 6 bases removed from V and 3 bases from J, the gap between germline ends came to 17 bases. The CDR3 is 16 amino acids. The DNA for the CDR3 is TGCGCCAGCAGGGAACCCAGCGGACCCTACACCGGGGAGCTGTTTTTT. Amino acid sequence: CASREPSGPYTGELFF.

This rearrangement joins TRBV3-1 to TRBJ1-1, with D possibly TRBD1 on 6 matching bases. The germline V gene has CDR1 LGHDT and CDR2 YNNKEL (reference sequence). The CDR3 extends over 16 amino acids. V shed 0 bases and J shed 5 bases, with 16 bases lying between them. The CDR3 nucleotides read TGTGCCAGCAGCCAAGATGAGCCAGGGGCGCGGACTGAAGCTTTCTTT. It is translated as CASSQDEPGARTEAFF. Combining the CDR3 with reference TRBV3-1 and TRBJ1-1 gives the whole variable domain DTAVSQTPKYLVTQMGNDKSIKCEQNLGHDTMYWYKQDSKKFLKIMFSYNNKELIINETVPNRFSPKSPDKAHLNLHINSLELGDSAVYFCASSQDEPGARTEAFFGQGTRLTVV.

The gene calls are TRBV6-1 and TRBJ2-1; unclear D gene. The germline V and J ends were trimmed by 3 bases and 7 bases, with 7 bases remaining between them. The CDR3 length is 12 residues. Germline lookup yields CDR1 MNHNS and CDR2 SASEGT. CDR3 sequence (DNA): TGTGCCAGCAGTGACTTGGTTAATGAGCAGTTCTTC. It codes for CASSDLVNEQFF.

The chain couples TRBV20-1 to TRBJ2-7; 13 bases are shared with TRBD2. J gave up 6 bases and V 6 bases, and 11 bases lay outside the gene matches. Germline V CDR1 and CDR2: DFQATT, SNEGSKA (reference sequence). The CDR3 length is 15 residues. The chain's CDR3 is CSATGTSGISGEQYF. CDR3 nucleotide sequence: TGCAGTGCCACTGGGACTAGCGGGATTTCGGGCGAGCAGTACTTC.

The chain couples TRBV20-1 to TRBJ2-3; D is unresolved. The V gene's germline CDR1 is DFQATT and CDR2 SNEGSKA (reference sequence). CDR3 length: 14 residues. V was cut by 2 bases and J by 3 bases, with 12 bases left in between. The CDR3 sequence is CSARRQIRTDTQYF. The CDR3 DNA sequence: TGCAGTGCTAGACGGCAGATTAGGACAGATACGCAGTATTTT.